These 11 T cell receptor beta chains were sequenced from one sample in a study of blood T cells in healthy people across ages (dated by TCRdb to between 2015 and 2016). Libraries were prepared through 5' RACE. Sequencing used an Illumina HiSeq 2500. A second PCR of roughly 6 to 12 cycles was performed with a sample-barcoded 5' primer and a J-beta primer mix. The public reads were reanalyzed by TCRdb: fastp trimming at Q25, MiXCR alignment, in-frame beta chains only. Every distinct CDR3 protein forms one entry, paired with its most common genes and DNA. Recorded for this sample are some 700,000 distinct CDR3 sequences; about 24% of them occurred a single time. The ten largest clones represent 22% of the sample. Sample: blood. These receptors all stem from a man in his 70s in good health.

The table lists this clonotype with a few counts. One end of the junction fails to match germline, which may point to a read error. The chain couples TRBV7-9 to TRBJ1-1, with D perhaps TRBD1 (5 bases). The V gene's germline CDR1 is SEHNR and CDR2 FQNEAQ (reference sequence). The CDR3 covers 12 residues. The CDR3 DNA sequence: TGCGCCAGCAGGGCCCTCGGGACTGAAGCTTTCTTT. This codes for CASRALGTEAFF.

Notes on this clonotype: At one end the junction does not follow the germline gene, possibly because of a read error. The gene calls are TRBV5-1 and TRBJ2-1, with D perhaps matching TRBD1 or TRBD2 (5 bases each). Germline V gives CDR1 SGHRS, CDR2 YFSETQ. The CDR3 totals 11 residues. The CDR3 spells CAGSVGPILFF. CDR3 DNA: TGCGCCGGCAGCGTGGGACCCATTCTGTTCTTC.

J is TRBJ1-4 and V is TRBV6-5; no firm D call. Trimming pared 5 bases from V and 6 bases from J, leaving 13 bases between. Germline V gene lookup returns CDR1 MNHEY and CDR2 SVGAGI. The CDR3 consists of 14 residues. The CDR3: CASSPSWVDEKLFF. CDR3 sequence (DNA): TGTGCCAGCAGTCCCTCGTGGGTGGATGAAAAACTGTTTTTT.

The chain joins TRBV3-1 to TRBJ2-2; D gene uncertain. CDR1 is LGHDT and CDR2 is YNNKEL in the germline V gene (reference sequence). The CDR3 extends over 15 amino acids. V was pared by 0 bases and J by 2 bases, with 7 bases between. In nucleotides, the CDR3 is TGTGCCAGCAGCCAAGACGCGAGCAACACCGGGGAGCTGTTTTTT. Protein product: CASSQDASNTGELFF. The variable domain in full, with the rest retrieved from reference TRBV3-1 and TRBJ2-2, is DTAVSQTPKYLVTQMGNDKSIKCEQNLGHDTMYWYKQDSKKFLKIMFSYNNKELIINETVPNRFSPKSPDKAHLNLHINSLELGDSAVYFCASSQDASNTGELFFGEGSRLTVL.

This clonotype was seen only a few times. DNA of the CDR3: TGTGCCAGCAGAGCCAGGGGGGGGAGCAATCAGCCCCAGCATTTT. This sequence encodes CASRARGGSNQPQHF. This rearrangement joins TRBV6-1 to TRBJ1-5, with 7 bases fitting TRBD1. J lost 1 base, V lost 6 bases, and 6 bases had no gene match. The CDR3 is 15 amino acids. In germline, CDR1 is MNHNS, CDR2 SASEGT.

This clonotype was counted a few times. The gene calls are TRBV12-3 or TRBV12-4 and TRBJ1-2, with 12 positions matching TRBD1. The CDR3 length is 16 residues. V lost 5 bases to trimming and J lost 2 bases; unmatched junction nucleotides: 6. CDR3 sequence: CASSPGTGGTNYGYTF. The CDR3 bases are TGTGCCAGCAGTCCCGGGACAGGGGGCACCAACTATGGCTACACCTTC.

This chain joins TRBV5-5 and TRBJ2-5; D is unresolved. Germline assignment: CDR1 SGHKS and CDR2 YYEKEE (reference sequence). The CDR3 has 15 amino acids. The V end lost 0 bases, the J end lost 1 base, and 10 bases lay between the germline ends. In nucleotides, the CDR3 is TGTGCCAGCAGCTTGGAAGGCAGCCTCCAAGAGACCCAGTACTTC. Its protein product is CASSLEGSLQETQYF. Variable domain in full (rest from reference TRBV5-5 and TRBJ2-5): DAGVTQSPTHLIKTRGQQVTLRCSPISGHKSVSWYQQVLGQGPQFIFQYYEKEERGRGNFPDRFSARQFPNYSSELNVNALLLGDSALYLCASSLEGSLQETQYFGPGTRLLVL.

Many counts were recorded for this clonotype. This chain links TRBV18 with TRBJ2-3, with TRBD2 matching over 12 bases. From germline, CDR1 is KGHSH and CDR2 LQKENI. V trimming: 6 bases; J trimming: 5 bases; junction bases outside the gene matches: 6. The CDR3 runs 15 residues. CDR3 DNA sequence: TGTGCCAGCTCTCCTCCGGGACTAGCGGGAGATACGCAGTATTTT. Amino acids: CASSPPGLAGDTQYF. Filled out from reference TRBV18 and TRBJ2-3, the complete variable domain reads NAGVMQNPRHLVRRRGQEARLRCSPMKGHSHVYWYRQLPEEGLKFMVYLQKENIIDESGMPKERFSAEFPKEGPSILRIQQVVRGDSAAYFCASSPPGLAGDTQYFGPGTRLTVL.

The table lists this clonotype with a few counts. Germline and junction disagree at one end, which may indicate a read error. The chain couples TRBV12-3 or TRBV12-4 to TRBJ2-5; the D gene is possibly TRBD1 (6 bases). The CDR3 is 14 amino acids. Here the CDR3 DNA reads TGTGCCAGCAGCCTAGGACAGCCCGAAGAGACCCAGTGCTTC. It yields the protein CASSLGQPEETQCF.

This clonotype has only a few counts. The chain joins TRBV13 to TRBJ1-1, with a possible D match to TRBD1 (6 bases). Trimming left V 0 bases short and J 7 bases short, with 9 bases between. CDR1 and CDR2 (germline): PRHDT, FYEKMQ (reference sequence). The CDR3 runs to 13 residues. The CDR3 loop is CASSLGGRGEAFF. The DNA for the CDR3 is TGTGCCAGCAGCTTAGGGGGCAGGGGTGAAGCTTTCTTT.

This clonotype turned up a few times. This chain links TRBV6-5 with TRBJ2-5; no reliable D call. The tail of the sequence fits TRBJ2-7 better, so the J call may be wrong. CDR1 and CDR2 from the germline V gene are MNHEY and SVGAGI. The length of the CDR3 is 11 residues. The CDR3 bases are TGTGCCGCGTTAGGCCGAAACGAGCAGTACTTC. This sequence encodes CAALGRNEQYF.